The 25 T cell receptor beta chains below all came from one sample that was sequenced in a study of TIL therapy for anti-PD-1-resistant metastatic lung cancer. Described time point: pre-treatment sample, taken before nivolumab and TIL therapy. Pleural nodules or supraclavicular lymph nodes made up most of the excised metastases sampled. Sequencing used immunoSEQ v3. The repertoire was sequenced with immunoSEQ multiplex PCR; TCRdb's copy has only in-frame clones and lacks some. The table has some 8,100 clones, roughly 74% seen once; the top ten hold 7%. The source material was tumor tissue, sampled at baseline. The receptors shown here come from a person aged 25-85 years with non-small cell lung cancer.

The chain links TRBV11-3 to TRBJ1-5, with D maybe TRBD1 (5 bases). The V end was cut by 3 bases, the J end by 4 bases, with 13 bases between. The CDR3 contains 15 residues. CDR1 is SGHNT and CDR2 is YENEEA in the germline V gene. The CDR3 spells CASSLGPGGNQPQHF. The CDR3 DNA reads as TGTGCCAGCAGCTTGGGGCCGGGGGGGAATCAGCCCCAGCATTTT.

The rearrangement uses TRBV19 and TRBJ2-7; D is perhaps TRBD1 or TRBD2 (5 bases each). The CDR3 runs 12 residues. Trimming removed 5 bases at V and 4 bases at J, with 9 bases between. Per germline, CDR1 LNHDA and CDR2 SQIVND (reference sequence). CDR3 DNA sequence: TGTGCCAGTAGTCCTGGGGGTTACGAGCAGTACTTC. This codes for CASSPGGYEQYF.

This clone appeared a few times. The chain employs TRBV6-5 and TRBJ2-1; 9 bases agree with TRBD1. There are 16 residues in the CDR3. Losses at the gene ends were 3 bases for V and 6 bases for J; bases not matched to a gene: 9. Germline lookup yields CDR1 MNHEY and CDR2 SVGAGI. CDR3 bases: TGTGCCAGCAGTTATTCCGGGACAGGGAGGTTCAATGAGCAGTTCTTC. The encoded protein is CASSYSGTGRFNEQFF.

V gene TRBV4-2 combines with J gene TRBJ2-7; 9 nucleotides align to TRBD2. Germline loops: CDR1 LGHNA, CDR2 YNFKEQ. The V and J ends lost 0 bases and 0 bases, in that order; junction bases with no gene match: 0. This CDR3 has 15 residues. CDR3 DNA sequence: TGTGCCAGCAGCCAAGAACTAGCGGGCTCCTACGAGCAGTACTTC. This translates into CASSQELAGSYEQYF.

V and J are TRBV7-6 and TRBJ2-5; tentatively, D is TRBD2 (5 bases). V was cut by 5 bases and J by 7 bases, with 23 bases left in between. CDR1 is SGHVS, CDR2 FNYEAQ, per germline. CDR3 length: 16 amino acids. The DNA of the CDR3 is TGTGCCAGCAGCCCGAGGACCCTTCTTGTCGCGGGGACCCAGTACTTC. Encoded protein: CASSPRTLLVAGTQYF.

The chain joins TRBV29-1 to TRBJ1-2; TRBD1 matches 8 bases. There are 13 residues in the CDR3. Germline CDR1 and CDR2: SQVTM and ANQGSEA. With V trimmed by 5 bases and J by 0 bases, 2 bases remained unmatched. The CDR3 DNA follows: TGCAGCGTTTCAGGGGGCCCTAACTATGGCTACACCTTC. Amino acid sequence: CSVSGGPNYGYTF.

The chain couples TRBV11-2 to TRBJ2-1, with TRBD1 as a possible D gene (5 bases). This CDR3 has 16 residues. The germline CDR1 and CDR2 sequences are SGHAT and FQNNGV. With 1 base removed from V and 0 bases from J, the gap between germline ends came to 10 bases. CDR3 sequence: CASSLAAGISYNEQFF. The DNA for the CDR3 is TGTGCCAGCAGCTTAGCTGCAGGGATCTCCTACAATGAGCAGTTCTTC.

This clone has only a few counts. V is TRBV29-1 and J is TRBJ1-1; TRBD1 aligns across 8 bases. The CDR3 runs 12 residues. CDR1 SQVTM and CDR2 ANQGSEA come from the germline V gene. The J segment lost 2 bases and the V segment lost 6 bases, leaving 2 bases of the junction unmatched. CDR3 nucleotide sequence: TGCAGCGTGGGACAGGCAAACACTGAAGCTTTCTTT. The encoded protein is CSVGQANTEAFF. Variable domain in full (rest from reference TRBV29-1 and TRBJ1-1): SAVISQKPSRDICQRGTSLTIQCQVDSQVTMMFWYRQQPGQSLTLIATANQGSEATYESGFVIDKFPISRPNLTFSTLTVSNMSPEDSSIYLCSVGQANTEAFFGQGTRLTVV.

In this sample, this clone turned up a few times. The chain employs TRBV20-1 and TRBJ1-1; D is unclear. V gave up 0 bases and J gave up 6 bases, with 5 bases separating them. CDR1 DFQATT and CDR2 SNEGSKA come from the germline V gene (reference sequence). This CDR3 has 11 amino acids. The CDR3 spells CSARDLAEAFF. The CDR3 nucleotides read TGCAGTGCTAGAGATTTGGCTGAAGCTTTCTTT.

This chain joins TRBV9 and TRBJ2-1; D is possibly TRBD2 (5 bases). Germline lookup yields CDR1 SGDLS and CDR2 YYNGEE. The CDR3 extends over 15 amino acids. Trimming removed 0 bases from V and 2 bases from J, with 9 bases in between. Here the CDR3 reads CASSVDGEPYNEQFF. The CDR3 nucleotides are TGTGCCAGCAGCGTAGACGGGGAACCCTACAATGAGCAGTTCTTC.

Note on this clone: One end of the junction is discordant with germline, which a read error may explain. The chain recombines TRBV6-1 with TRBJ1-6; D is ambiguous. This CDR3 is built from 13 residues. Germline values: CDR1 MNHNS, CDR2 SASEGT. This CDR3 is CASTEPFSSPLHF. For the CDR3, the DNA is TGTGCCAGCACTGAACCCTTTTCGTCACCCCTCCACTTT.

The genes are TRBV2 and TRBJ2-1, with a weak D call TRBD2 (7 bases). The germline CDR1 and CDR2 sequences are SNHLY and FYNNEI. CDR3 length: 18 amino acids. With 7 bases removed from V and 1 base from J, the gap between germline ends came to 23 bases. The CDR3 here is CASTEGGWESRSYNEQFF. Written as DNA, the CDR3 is TGTGCCAGCACAGAGGGGGGGTGGGAGTCCCGGTCCTACAATGAGCAGTTCTTC.

The CDR3 coding sequence is TGTGCCATCATGTCCGGGGACACAGATACGCAGTATTTT. As protein: CAIMSGDTDTQYF. V is TRBV10-3 and J is TRBJ2-3, with D possibly matching TRBD2 (5 bases). Germline V gene sequence: CDR1 ENHRY, CDR2 SYGVKD. V gave up 7 bases and J gave up 2 bases, with 10 bases separating them. The CDR3 is 13 residues long.

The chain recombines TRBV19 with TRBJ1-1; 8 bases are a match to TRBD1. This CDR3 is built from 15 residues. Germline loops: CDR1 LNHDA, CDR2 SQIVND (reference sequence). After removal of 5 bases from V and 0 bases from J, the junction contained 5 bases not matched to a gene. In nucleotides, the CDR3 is TGTGCCAGTAGTCCGTGGACAGGGCTGAACACTGAAGCTTTCTTT. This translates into CASSPWTGLNTEAFF.

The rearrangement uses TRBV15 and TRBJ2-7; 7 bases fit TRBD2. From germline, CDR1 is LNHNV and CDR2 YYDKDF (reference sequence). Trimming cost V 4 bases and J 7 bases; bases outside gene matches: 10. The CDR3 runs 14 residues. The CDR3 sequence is CATSKSAGAGEQYF. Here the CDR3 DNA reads TGTGCCACCAGCAAGTCTGCGGGAGCCGGGGAGCAGTACTTC.

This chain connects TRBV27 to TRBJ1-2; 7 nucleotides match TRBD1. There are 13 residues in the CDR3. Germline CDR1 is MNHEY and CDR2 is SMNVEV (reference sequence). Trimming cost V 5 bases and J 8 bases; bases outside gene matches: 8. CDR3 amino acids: CASSPRQGMGYTF. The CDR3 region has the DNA TGTGCCAGCAGTCCTCGACAGGGTATGGGCTACACCTTC.

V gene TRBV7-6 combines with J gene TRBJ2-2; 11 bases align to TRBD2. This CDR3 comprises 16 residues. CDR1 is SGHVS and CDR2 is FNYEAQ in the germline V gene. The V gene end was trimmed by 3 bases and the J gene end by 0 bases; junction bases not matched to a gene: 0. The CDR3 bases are TGTGCCAGCAGCTTTAGCGGGGGGGCGAACACCGGGGAGCTGTTTTTT. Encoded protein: CASSFSGGANTGELFF.

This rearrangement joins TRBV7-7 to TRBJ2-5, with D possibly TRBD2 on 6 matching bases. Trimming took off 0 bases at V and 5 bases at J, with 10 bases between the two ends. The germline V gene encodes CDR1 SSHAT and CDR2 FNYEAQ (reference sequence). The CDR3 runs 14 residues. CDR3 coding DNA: TGTGCCAGCAGCTTAGCCGGGGGTATCGAGACCCAGTACTTC. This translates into CASSLAGGIETQYF. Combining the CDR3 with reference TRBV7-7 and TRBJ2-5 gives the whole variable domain GAGVSQSPRYKVTKRGQDVTLRCDPISSHATLYWYQQALGQGPEFLTYFNYEAQPDKSGLPSDRFSAERPEGSISTLTIQRTEQRDSAMYRCASSLAGGIETQYFGPGTRLLVL.

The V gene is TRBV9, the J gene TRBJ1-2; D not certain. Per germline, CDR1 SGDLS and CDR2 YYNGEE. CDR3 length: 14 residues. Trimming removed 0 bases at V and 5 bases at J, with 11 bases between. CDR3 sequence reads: CASSVDVRKYGYTF. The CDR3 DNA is TGTGCCAGCAGCGTAGACGTAAGGAAGTATGGCTACACCTTC.

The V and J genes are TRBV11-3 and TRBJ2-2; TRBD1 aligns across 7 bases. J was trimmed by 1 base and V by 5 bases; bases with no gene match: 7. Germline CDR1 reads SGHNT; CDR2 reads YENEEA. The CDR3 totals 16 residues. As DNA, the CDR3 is TGTGCCAGCAGCCTCGGTTGGACAGGGAACACCGGGGAGCTGTTTTTT. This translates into CASSLGWTGNTGELFF.

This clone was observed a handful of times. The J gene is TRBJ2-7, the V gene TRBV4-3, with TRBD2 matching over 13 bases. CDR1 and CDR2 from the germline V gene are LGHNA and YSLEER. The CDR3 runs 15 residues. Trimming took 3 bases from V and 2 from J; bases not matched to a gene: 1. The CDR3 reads CASSQGLAGPYEQYF. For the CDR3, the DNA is TGCGCCAGCAGCCAGGGACTAGCGGGGCCCTACGAGCAGTACTTC.

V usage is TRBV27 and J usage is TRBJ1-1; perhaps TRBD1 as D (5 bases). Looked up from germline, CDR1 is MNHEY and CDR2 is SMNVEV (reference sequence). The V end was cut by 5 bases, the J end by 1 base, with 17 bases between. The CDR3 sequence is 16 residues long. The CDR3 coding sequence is TGTGCCAGCAGTGGGTTGGGGCAATGGAGGAACACTGAAGCTTTCTTT. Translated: CASSGLGQWRNTEAFF.

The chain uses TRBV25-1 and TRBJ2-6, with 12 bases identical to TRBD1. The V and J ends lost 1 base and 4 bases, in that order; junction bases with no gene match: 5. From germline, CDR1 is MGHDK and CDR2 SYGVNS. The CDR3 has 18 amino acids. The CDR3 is CASSEWGQGASGANVLTF. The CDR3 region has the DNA TGTGCCAGCAGTGAATGGGGACAGGGGGCATCAGGGGCCAACGTCCTGACTTTC. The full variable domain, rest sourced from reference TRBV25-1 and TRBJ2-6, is EADIYQTPRYLVIGTGKKITLECSQTMGHDKMYWYQQDPGMELHLIHYSYGVNSTEKGDLSSESTVSRIRTEHFPLTLESARPSHTSQYLCASSEWGQGASGANVLTFGAGSRLTVL.

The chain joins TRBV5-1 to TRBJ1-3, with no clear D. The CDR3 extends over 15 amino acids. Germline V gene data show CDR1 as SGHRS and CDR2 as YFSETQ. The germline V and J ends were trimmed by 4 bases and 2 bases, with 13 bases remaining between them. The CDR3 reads CASSLNDMAGNTIYF. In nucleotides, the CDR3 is TGCGCCAGCAGCCTGAATGACATGGCTGGAAACACCATATATTTT.

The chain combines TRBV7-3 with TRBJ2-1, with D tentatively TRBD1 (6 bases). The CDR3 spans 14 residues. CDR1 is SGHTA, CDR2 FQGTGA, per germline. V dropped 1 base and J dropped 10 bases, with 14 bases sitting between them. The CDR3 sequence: CASSLSGGNGEQFF. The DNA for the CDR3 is TGTGCCAGCAGCTTAAGTGGGGGCAATGGGGAGCAGTTCTTC.